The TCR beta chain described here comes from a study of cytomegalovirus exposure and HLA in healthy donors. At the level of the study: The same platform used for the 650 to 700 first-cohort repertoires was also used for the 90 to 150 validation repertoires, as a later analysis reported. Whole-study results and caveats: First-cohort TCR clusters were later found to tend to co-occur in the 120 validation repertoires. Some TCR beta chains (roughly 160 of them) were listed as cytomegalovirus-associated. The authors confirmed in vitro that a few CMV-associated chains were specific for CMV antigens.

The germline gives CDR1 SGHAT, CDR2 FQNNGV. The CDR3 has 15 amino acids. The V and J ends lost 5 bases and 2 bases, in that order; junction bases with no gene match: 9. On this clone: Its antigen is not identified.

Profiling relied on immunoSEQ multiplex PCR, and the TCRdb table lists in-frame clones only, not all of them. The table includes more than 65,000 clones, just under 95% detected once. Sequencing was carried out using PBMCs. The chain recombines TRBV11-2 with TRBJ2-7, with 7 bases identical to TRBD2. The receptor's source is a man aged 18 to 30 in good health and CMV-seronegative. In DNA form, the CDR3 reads TGTGCCAGCAGCCCCCCTCCGAGCGGGACCTACGAGCAGTACTTC. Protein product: CASSPPPSGTYEQYF.